These 20 T cell receptor beta chains share one sample of origin, sequenced in a study of blood T cell repertoires in COVID-19. The protocol was immunoSEQ multiplex PCR, while the TCRdb copy is restricted to in-frame clones and leaves out a portion. The sample has roughly 150,000 clones, around 90% seen once. Sequenced sample: PBMCs or T cells enriched from blood (not recorded which). Every receptor here comes from a woman aged 40 to 50 who had been exposed to COVID-19.

The V and J genes are TRBV29-1 and TRBJ2-1; D is possibly TRBD1 (5 bases). The CDR3 spans 14 residues. Germline V gene lookup returns CDR1 SQVTM and CDR2 ANQGSEA. The V gene lost 5 bases and the J gene lost 5 bases, with 16 bases spanning the gap. The CDR3 DNA reads TGCAGCGTTCTCTCCAGGGCTGGGGACAATGAGCAGTTCTTC. This encodes CSVLSRAGDNEQFF.

V gene TRBV7-8 combines with J gene TRBJ2-7, with TRBD1 matching 10 bases. The CDR3 runs to 16 residues. The germline V gene encodes CDR1 SGHVS and CDR2 FQNEAQ. The junction had 8 bases not matched to a gene; V was cut back by 2 bases and J by 4 bases. The CDR3 coding sequence is TGTGCCAGCAGCTTACGCCCGACAGGGGGCGTTTACGAGCAGTACTTC. Translation: CASSLRPTGGVYEQYF. Drawing the rest from reference TRBV7-8 and TRBJ2-7, the complete variable domain is GAGVSQSPRYKVAKRGQDVALRCDPISGHVSLFWYQQALGQGPEFLTYFQNEAQLDKSGLPSDRFFAERPEGSVSTLKIQRTQQEDSAVYLCASSLRPTGGVYEQYFGPGTRLTVT.

J is TRBJ2-3 and V is TRBV29-1, with D tentatively TRBD2 (5 bases). This CDR3 comprises 16 residues. V lost 6 bases and J lost 3, with 22 bases in between. The V gene's germline CDR1 is SQVTM and CDR2 ANQGSEA. The DNA of the CDR3 is TGCAGCGTCCCTTTTGGTTGGGAGTTTAGAACAGATACGCAGTATTTT. Its protein is CSVPFGWEFRTDTQYF.

The chain couples TRBV14 to TRBJ2-3; D not certain. CDR3 length: 14 residues. With 0 bases removed from V and 5 bases from J, the gap between germline ends came to 9 bases. Per the germline V gene, CDR1 is SGHDN and CDR2 is FVKESK. The CDR3 spells CASSQDLRRDTQYF. The DNA for the CDR3 is TGTGCCAGCAGCCAAGATCTGAGAAGAGATACGCAGTATTTT.

The rearrangement links TRBV19 to TRBJ1-1, with D possibly being TRBD1 (5 bases). Trimming took off 6 bases at V and 4 bases at J, with 21 bases between the two ends. CDR1 and CDR2 (germline): LNHDA, SQIVND (reference sequence). The CDR3 totals 16 residues. The CDR3 protein is CASRPGLSVSGTEAFF. CDR3 nucleotides: TGTGCCAGTAGACCGGGACTTTCAGTTTCGGGCACTGAAGCTTTCTTT.

The rearrangement uses TRBV6-5 and TRBJ1-1; D might be TRBD1 (6 bases). CDR1 and CDR2 from the germline V gene are MNHEY and SVGAGI. The CDR3 contains 14 residues. V was pared by 6 bases and J by 1 base, with 12 bases between. CDR3 DNA: TGTGCCAGCAGACTAGGGGGGGGGAACACTGAAGCTTTCTTT. Its protein product is CASRLGGGNTEAFF.

The CDR3 coding sequence is TGTGCCAGCAGGGGGGGGCTGGACTATGGCTACACCTTC. It is translated as CASRGGLDYGYTF. The chain couples TRBV6-4 to TRBJ1-2, with D perhaps TRBD1 (6 bases). The CDR3 has 13 amino acids. With 6 bases removed from V and 3 bases from J, the gap between germline ends came to 11 bases. Germline CDR1 and CDR2: MRHNA and SNTAGT.

The chain carries TRBV25-1 and TRBJ2-7, with 8 nucleotides matching TRBD1. The CDR3 loop spans 15 amino acids. With V trimmed by 3 bases and J by 3 bases, 7 bases remained unmatched. Germline values: CDR1 MGHDK, CDR2 SYGVNS. The CDR3 nucleotides read TGTGCCAGCAGTGACTTCGACAGGGGAGACTACGAGCAGTACTTC. Translation gives CASSDFDRGDYEQYF.

This chain joins TRBV15 and TRBJ2-1; 12 nucleotides align to TRBD2. The CDR3 contains 19 residues. Germline CDR1 is LNHNV and CDR2 is YYDKDF (reference sequence). The V and J ends lost 0 bases and 4 bases, in that order; junction bases with no gene match: 10. The CDR3 nucleotides are TGTGCCACCAGCAGAGATCGAAGGGGACTAGCGGGTATATACAATGAGCAGTTCTTC. It translates to CATSRDRRGLAGIYNEQFF.

This chain links TRBV6-5 with TRBJ1-5; TRBD1 is a possible D gene (6 bases). V gave up 0 bases and J gave up 2 bases, with 11 bases separating them. The germline gives CDR1 MNHEY, CDR2 SVGAGI. This CDR3 has 16 residues. The CDR3: CASSYSTGRCNQPQHF. The CDR3 nucleotides are TGTGCCAGCAGTTACTCTACAGGGCGATGCAATCAGCCCCAGCATTTT.

This clone was detected once. The J gene is TRBJ2-5, the V gene TRBV5-1; 11 bases line up with TRBD2. This CDR3 spans 18 amino acids. Germline V gene data show CDR1 as SGHRS and CDR2 as YFSETQ. V gave up 0 bases and J gave up 4 bases; unmatched junction bases: 11. CDR3 in amino acids: CASSLVPSGGSDGETQYF. The CDR3 coding sequence is TGCGCCAGCAGCTTGGTTCCTAGCGGGGGGTCGGATGGAGAGACCCAGTACTTC.

The rearrangement uses TRBV25-1 and TRBJ1-2; 8 bases match TRBD1. J lost 8 bases, V lost 7 bases, and 9 bases had no gene match. The CDR3 sequence is 13 residues long. In germline, CDR1 is MGHDK, CDR2 SYGVNS. The CDR3 region is CASTSDRERGYTF. CDR3 in DNA: TGTGCCAGCACCTCGGACAGGGAGAGGGGCTACACCTTC.

The chain combines TRBV4-1 with TRBJ2-5; no firm D call. The V gene's germline CDR1 is MGHRA and CDR2 YSYEKL. This CDR3 is built from 14 residues. V shed 1 base and J shed 5 bases, with 11 bases lying between them. CDR3 coding DNA: TGCGCCAGCAGCCAAGTTTTTAGCACGGAGACCCAGTACTTC. It yields the protein CASSQVFSTETQYF.

V usage is TRBV9 and J usage is TRBJ1-5; 9 bases match TRBD1. V gave up 3 bases and J gave up 7 bases; unmatched junction bases: 5. The CDR3 extends over 14 amino acids. The germline V gene encodes CDR1 SGDLS and CDR2 YYNGEE. The CDR3 spells CASSGTGVGQPQHF. CDR3 coding DNA: TGTGCCAGCAGCGGGACAGGGGTGGGGCAGCCCCAGCATTTT. Full variable domain (remainder filled in from reference TRBV9 and TRBJ1-5): DSGVTQTPKHLITATGQRVTLRCSPRSGDLSVYWYQQSLDQGLQFLIQYYNGEERAKGNILERFSAQQFPDLHSELNLSSLELGDSALYFCASSGTGVGQPQHFGDGTRLSIL.

The V gene is TRBV9, the J gene TRBJ2-7; tentative D call: TRBD2 (6 bases). The CDR3 is 17 residues long. Germline loops: CDR1 SGDLS, CDR2 YYNGEE. Trimming cost V 0 bases and J 4 bases, with 20 bases left between them. The CDR3 nucleotides read TGTGCCAGCAGCGTAGGGGGACTGGGTCCACAAGGGTACGAGCAGTACTTC. This sequence encodes CASSVGGLGPQGYEQYF.

The chain carries TRBV28 and TRBJ2-7; TRBD1 matches 8 bases. V lost 4 bases and J lost 4; bases outside the gene matches: 9. The CDR3 runs to 15 residues. CDR1 is MDHEN and CDR2 is SYDVKM in the germline V gene. The CDR3 region has the DNA TGTGCCAGCAGTTCTAGTGGACAGGGTCTGTACGAGCAGTACTTC. Amino acids: CASSSSGQGLYEQYF.

This CDR3 is CASSQALAGDYEQYF. The DNA of the CDR3 is TGTGCCAGCAGCCAAGCGCTGGCGGGGGACTACGAGCAGTACTTC. V is TRBV4-2 and J is TRBJ2-7; 7 nucleotides agree with TRBD2. V gave up 1 base and J gave up 3 bases; unmatched junction bases: 6. Germline CDR1 is LGHNA and CDR2 is YNFKEQ. The CDR3 spans 15 residues.

The chain combines TRBV19 with TRBJ1-3, with TRBD1 matching 8 bases. CDR1 and CDR2 (germline): LNHDA, SQIVND (reference sequence). V was clipped by 6 bases and J by 0 bases; unmatched bases: 4. This CDR3 spans 15 amino acids. The CDR3 DNA is TGTGCCAGTAGCCGGGACAGGTCCTCTGGAAACACCATATATTTT. Translation: CASSRDRSSGNTIYF. The variable domain in full, with the rest retrieved from reference TRBV19 and TRBJ1-3, is DGGITQSPKYLFRKEGQNVTLSCEQNLNHDAMYWYRQDPGQGLRLIYYSQIVNDFQKGDIAEGYSVSREKKESFPLTVTSAQKNPTAFYLCASSRDRSSGNTIYFGEGSWLTVV.

The V gene is TRBV5-4, the J gene TRBJ1-2; 7 bases line up with TRBD1. The trim removed 0 bases at V and 4 bases at J, leaving 12 bases unmatched. This CDR3 contains 17 residues. Germline V CDR1 and CDR2: SGHNT, YYREEE (reference sequence). In DNA, the CDR3 is TGTGCCAGCAGCTTGGTATTAGGGGGCAGGCTCGGCTATGGCTACACCTTC. It yields the protein CASSLVLGGRLGYGYTF.

This clone was observed a handful of times. This chain connects TRBV6-5 to TRBJ1-5; 8 nucleotides align to TRBD1. The CDR3 loop spans 16 amino acids. J lost 2 bases, V lost 4 bases, and 7 bases had no gene match. Germline V gene data show CDR1 as MNHEY and CDR2 as SVGAGI. The CDR3 spells CASSSNDRGGNQPQHF. The CDR3, as DNA: TGTGCCAGCAGTTCCAACGACAGGGGAGGCAATCAGCCCCAGCATTTT.